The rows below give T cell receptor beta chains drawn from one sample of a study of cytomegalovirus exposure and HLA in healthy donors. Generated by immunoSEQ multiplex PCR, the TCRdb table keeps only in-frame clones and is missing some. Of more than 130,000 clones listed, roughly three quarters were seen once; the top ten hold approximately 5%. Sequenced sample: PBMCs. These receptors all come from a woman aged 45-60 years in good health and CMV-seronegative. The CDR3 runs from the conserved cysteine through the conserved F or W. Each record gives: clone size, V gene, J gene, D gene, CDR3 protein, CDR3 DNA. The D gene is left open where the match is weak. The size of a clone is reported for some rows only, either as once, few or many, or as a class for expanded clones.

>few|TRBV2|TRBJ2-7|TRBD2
CASRPISGGLYEQYF
TGTGCCAGCAGACCAATCTCGGGGGGACTCTACGAGCAGTACTTC
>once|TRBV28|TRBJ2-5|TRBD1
CASSLLQGQETQYF
TGTGCCAGCAGTTTATTACAGGGGCAAGAGACCCAGTACTTC
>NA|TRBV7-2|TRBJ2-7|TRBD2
CASNPSGGASYEQYF
TGTGCCAGCAACCCTAGCGGGGGGGCCTCCTACGAGCAGTACTTC
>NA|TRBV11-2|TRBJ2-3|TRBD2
CASSLLTSGGTDTQYF
TGTGCCAGCAGCCTTCTAACTAGCGGGGGTACAGATACGCAGTATTTT
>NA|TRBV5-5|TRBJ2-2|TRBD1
CASSPGTANTGELFF
TGTGCCAGCAGCCCCGGGACAGCCAACACCGGGGAGCTGTTTTTT
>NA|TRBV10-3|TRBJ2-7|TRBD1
CAIGDSYEQYF
TGTGCCATCGGGGACAGTTACGAGCAGTACTTC
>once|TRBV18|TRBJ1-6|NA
CASSPTGASPLHF
TGTGCCAGCTCACCTACAGGAGCATCACCCCTCCACTTT
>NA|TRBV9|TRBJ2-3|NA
CASSVASTDTQYF
TGTGCCAGCAGCGTGGCTTCCACAGATACGCAGTATTTT
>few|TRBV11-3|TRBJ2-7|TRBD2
CASSITSGGSYEQYF
TGTGCCAGCAGCATTACTAGCGGGGGCTCCTACGAGCAGTACTTC
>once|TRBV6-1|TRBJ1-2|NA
CASSEGPGNYGYTF
TGTGCCAGCAGTGAAGGCCCAGGGAACTATGGCTACACCTTC
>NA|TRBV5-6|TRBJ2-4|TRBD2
CASSLIRGGGLNIQYF
TGTGCCAGCAGCTTGATACGGGGCGGGGGGCTCAACATTCAGTACTTC
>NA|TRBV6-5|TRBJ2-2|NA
CASSRDFLFGELFF
TGTGCCAGCAGCCGGGACTTTTTATTCGGGGAGCTGTTTTTT
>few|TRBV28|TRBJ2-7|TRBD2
CASGRGGNSYEQYF
TGTGCCAGCGGGAGGGGCGGCAACTCCTACGAGCAGTACTTC
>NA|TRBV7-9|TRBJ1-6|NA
CSSSLGREYNSPLHF
TGTTCCAGCAGCTTAGGGAGGGAGTATAATTCACCCCTCCACTTT
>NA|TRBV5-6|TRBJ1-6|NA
CASSLDGTGGTSPLHF
TGTGCCAGCAGCTTGGACGGGACGGGGGGAACCTCACCCCTCCACTTT
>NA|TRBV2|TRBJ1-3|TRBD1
CAMGQEDQGNTIYF
TGTGCCATGGGACAGGAAGATCAGGGGAACACCATATATTTT
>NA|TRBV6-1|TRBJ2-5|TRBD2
CASSQLAGVTQYF
TGTGCCAGCAGCCAACTAGCGGGGGTTACCCAGTACTTC
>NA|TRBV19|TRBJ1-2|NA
CASSTPPGPYGYTF
TGTGCCAGTAGTACCCCGCCAGGGCCCTATGGCTACACCTTC
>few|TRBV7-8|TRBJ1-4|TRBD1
CASSFFGQGNEKLFF
TGTGCCAGCAGCTTTTTTGGACAGGGGAATGAAAAACTGTTTTTT
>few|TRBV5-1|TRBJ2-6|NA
CASSLAGGANVLTF
TGCGCCAGCAGCTTGGCCGGTGGGGCCAACGTCCTGACTTTC
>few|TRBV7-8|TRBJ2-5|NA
CASSLILYQETQYF
TGTGCCAGCAGCTTAATCTTGTACCAAGAGACCCAGTACTTC
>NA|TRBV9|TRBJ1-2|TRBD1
CASSVAGQGSCGYTF
TGTGCCAGCAGCGTAGCAGGACAGGGTTCGTGTGGCTACACCTTC
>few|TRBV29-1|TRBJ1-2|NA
CSADFRDGGRYYGYTF
TGCAGCGCTGACTTCCGGGACGGAGGGCGTTACTATGGCTACACCTTC
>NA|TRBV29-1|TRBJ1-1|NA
CSVEYGANTEAFF
TGCAGCGTTGAATATGGGGCTAACACTGAAGCTTTCTTT
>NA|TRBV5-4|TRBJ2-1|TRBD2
CASSLSGGYNEQFF
TGTGCCAGCAGCTTATCGGGGGGCTACAATGAGCAGTTCTTC
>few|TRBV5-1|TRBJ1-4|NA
CASSSRGDREKLFF
TGCGCCAGCAGCTCAAGGGGTGATCGTGAAAAACTGTTTTTT
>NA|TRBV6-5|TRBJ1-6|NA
CASRRDVHNSPLHF
TGTGCCAGCAGGCGCGATGTACATAATTCACCCCTCCACTTT
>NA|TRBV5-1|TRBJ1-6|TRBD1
CASSLAQGNSPLHF
TGCGCCAGCAGCCTGGCACAGGGGAATTCACCCCTCCACTTT
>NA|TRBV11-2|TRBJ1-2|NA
CASSSGQGYGYTF
TGTGCCAGCAGCTCGGGGCAGGGGTATGGCTACACCTTC
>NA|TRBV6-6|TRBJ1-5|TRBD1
CASSYSQGSSNQPQHF
TGTGCCAGCAGTTACTCACAGGGGTCTAGCAATCAGCCCCAGCATTTT
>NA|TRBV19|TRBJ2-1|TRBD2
CASSSSGGSYNEQFF
TGTGCCAGTAGTTCTAGCGGGGGCTCCTACAATGAGCAGTTCTTC
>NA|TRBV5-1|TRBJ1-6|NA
CASSLENFRQGNSPLHF
TGCGCCAGCAGCTTGGAGAATTTCCGGCAGGGTAATTCACCCCTCCACTTT
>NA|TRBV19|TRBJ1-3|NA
CASSPRRISGNTIYF
TGTGCCAGTAGTCCAAGGAGGATCTCTGGAAACACCATATATTTT
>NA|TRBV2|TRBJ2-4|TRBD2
CASSWQRGGGDIQYF
TGTGCCAGCAGTTGGCAGCGGGGGGGCGGGGACATTCAGTACTTC
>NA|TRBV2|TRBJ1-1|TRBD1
CASNRRGQNTEAFF
TGTGCCAGCAACAGAAGGGGGCAGAACACTGAAGCTTTCTTT
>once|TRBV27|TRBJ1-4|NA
CASKQRNEKLFF
TGTGCCAGCAAACAGCGGAATGAAAAACTGTTTTTT
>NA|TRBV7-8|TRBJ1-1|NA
CASMRAEENTEAFF
TGTGCCAGCATGAGGGCGGAGGAGAACACTGAAGCTTTCTTT
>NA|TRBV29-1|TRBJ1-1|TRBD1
CSVEGQGRTEAFF
TGCAGCGTCGAGGGACAGGGTAGGACTGAAGCTTTCTTT